The 2 T cell receptor beta chains below were found in one sample sequenced in a study of blood T cell repertoires in COVID-19 (dated by TCRdb to the early 2020s). The library was generated by the immunoSEQ multiplex PCR assay. The table was pulled from immuneACCESS by TCRdb, which kept in-frame rearrangements only. Such tables lose some clones; where checked, under half of the loss comes from unresolved V genes, and the rest has no known cause. The sample profile shows about 220,000 clones; 88% of them were found once. In total, the top ten clones hold roughly 14% of the sample. The sequencing input was PBMCs or T cells enriched from blood (not recorded which). The receptors derive from a woman between 50 and 59 years old with acute COVID-19.

CDR3: CASSYFRGSGANVLTF. The CDR3 bases are TGTGCCAGCAGTTACTTCAGGGGCTCTGGGGCCAACGTCCTGACTTTC. The rearrangement joins TRBV6-5 to TRBJ2-6; a possible D gene is TRBD1 (6 bases). There are 16 residues in the CDR3. The germline CDR1 and CDR2 sequences are MNHEY and SVGAGI. The germline V and J ends were trimmed by 1 base and 0 bases, with 7 bases remaining between them.

The rearrangement joins TRBV5-1 to TRBJ2-2; 9 nucleotides line up with TRBD2. The CDR3 sequence is 17 residues long. Germline lookup yields CDR1 SGHRS and CDR2 YFSETQ. Germline trimming cut 0 bases from V and 6 bases from J; bases unmatched to any gene: 9. CDR3 in DNA: TGCGCCAGCAGCTTGGCCTGGCGGGAGGGGAGCGCCGGGGAGCTGTTTTTT. This sequence encodes CASSLAWREGSAGELFF. Full variable domain (outside the CDR3, taken from reference TRBV5-1 and TRBJ2-2): KAGVTQTPRYLIKTRGQQVTLSCSPISGHRSVSWYQQTPGQGLQFLFEYFSETQRNKGNFPGRFSGRQFSNSRSEMNVSTLELGDSALYLCASSLAWREGSAGELFFGEGSRLTVL.